The entry below gives a single TCR beta chain sequence along with its context. Its antigen is unknown. This sample was taken from a study of cytomegalovirus exposure and HLA in healthy donors. Study observations and caveats: Most TCR sequences proved rare, with some public TCRs found in many donors.

The CDR3 is made up of 15 amino acids. Trimming cost V 3 bases and J 3 bases, with 12 bases left between them. Germline V lookup: CDR1 MNHEY, CDR2 SMNVEV (reference sequence). Clones were read by immunoSEQ multiplex PCR, and TCRdb kept only the in-frame ones, dropping some. The table records about 110,000 clones, around 89% of them present only once. The J gene is TRBJ1-5, the V gene TRBV27; the D gene is possibly TRBD1 (5 bases). The sample comprised PBMCs. The sequence came from a woman in her twenties or thirties in good health and CMV-seropositive. This CDR3 is CASSLSGDYNQPQHF. CDR3 nucleotides: TGTGCCAGCAGTTTGTCGGGGGACTACAATCAGCCCCAGCATTTT.